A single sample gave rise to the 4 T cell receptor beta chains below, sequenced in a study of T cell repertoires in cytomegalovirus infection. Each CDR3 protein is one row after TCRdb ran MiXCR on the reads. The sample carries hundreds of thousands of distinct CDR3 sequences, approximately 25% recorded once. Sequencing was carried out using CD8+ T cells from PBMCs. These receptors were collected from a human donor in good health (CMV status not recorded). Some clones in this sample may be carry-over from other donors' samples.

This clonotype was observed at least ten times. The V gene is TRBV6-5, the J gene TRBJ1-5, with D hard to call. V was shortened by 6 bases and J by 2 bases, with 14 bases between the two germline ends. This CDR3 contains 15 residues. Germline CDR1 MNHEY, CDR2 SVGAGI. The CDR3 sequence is CASSPDGGGNQPQHF. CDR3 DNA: TGTGCCAGCAGCCCCGACGGTGGCGGCAATCAGCCCCAGCATTTT.

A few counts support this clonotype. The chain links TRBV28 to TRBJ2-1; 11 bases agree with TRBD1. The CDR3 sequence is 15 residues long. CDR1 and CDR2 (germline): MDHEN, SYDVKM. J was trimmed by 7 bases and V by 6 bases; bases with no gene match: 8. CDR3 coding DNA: TGTGCCAGCAGCCCGGGACAGGGGGTCAATAATGAGCAGTTCTTC. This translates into CASSPGQGVNNEQFF.

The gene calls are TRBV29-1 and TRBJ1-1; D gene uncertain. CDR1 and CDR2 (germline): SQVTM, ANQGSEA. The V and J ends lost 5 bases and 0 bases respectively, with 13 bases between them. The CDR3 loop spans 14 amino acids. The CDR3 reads CSVSEDPMNTEAFF. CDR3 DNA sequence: TGCAGCGTTAGTGAGGACCCGATGAACACTGAAGCTTTCTTT. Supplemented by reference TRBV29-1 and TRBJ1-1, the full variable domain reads SAVISQKPSRDICQRGTSLTIQCQVDSQVTMMFWYRQQPGQSLTLIATANQGSEATYESGFVIDKFPISRPNLTFSTLTVSNMSPEDSSIYLCSVSEDPMNTEAFFGQGTRLTVV.

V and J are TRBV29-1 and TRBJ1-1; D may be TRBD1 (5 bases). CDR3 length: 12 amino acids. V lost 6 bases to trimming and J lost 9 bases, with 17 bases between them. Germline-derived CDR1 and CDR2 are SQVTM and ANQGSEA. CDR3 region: CSVLRESLKAFF. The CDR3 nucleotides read TGCAGCGTCCTCAGGGAATCGCTGAAAGCTTTCTTT.